The rows below give T cell receptor beta chains drawn from one sample of a study of blood T cells in healthy people across ages. Using its own MiXCR run on the 5' RACE reads, TCRdb lists one record per CDR3 protein. The sample includes fewer than 600,000 distinct CDR3 sequences, about 27% seen only once; the top ten take approximately 3.6%. These data were likewise used in another study, on T cells of mothers and their children.

Source material: blood. These receptors originate from a boy between 2 and 10 years old in good health. CDR3s include the opening cysteine and the closing phenylalanine or tryptophan. A D gene is named only where the DNA matches it firmly. Only part of the rows carry a size: once, few, many, or a class if the clone is expanded.

clone_size	v_call	j_call	d_call	cdr3_nt	cdr3_aa
-	TRBV4-2	TRBJ2-3	-	TGTGCCAGCAGCCAAGATCCACAGGAGAGGGGCACAGATACGCAGTATTTT	CASSQDPQERGTDTQYF
-	TRBV29-1	TRBJ2-3	-	TGCAGCGTTGGCGGGGACACAGATACGCAGTATTTT	CSVGGDTDTQYF
-	TRBV12-3/TRBV12-4	TRBJ2-7	-	TGTGCCAGCAGTTTCGGCAACTCCTACGAGCAGTACTTC	CASSFGNSYEQYF
-	TRBV10-3	TRBJ1-1	-	TGTGCCATCAGTGAGTCGATCTCCTCCAAATCAGAAGCTTTCTTT	CAISESISSKSEAFF
few	TRBV3-1	TRBJ2-1	TRBD2	TGTGCCAGCAGCCAAGCTACGGGAGGGCCGAGGTACAATGAGCAGTTCTTC	CASSQATGGPRYNEQFF
-	TRBV20-1	TRBJ2-1	TRBD2	TGCAGTGCACGGACTAGCGGGCGTCTTGATGAGCAGTTCTTC	CSARTSGRLDEQFF
few	TRBV13	TRBJ2-7	-	TGTGCCAGCCCAGGCGGGACACGAAGCTCCTACGAGCAGTACTTC	CASPGGTRSSYEQYF
-	TRBV7-9	TRBJ2-5	-	TGTGCCAGCAGCTTAATCTCGTTCGGCAAGGAGTACTTC	CASSLISFGKEYF
few	TRBV20-1	TRBJ2-5	-	TGCAGTGCTACCGCGGTGGAGACCCAGTACTTC	CSATAVETQYF
-	TRBV20-1	TRBJ1-4	TRBD1	TGCAGTGCTATATCTACAGGGGCTAATGAAAAACTGTTTTTT	CSAISTGANEKLFF
-	TRBV2	TRBJ2-3	-	TGTGCCAGCAGTATAGTCCAGGGGACAGATACGCAGTATTTT	CASSIVQGTDTQYF
-	TRBV5-1	TRBJ2-1	-	TGCGCCAGCAGTAGAACAGGACCTGACAGCTCCTACAATGAGCAGTTCTTC	CASSRTGPDSSYNEQFF
-	TRBV14	TRBJ1-4	-	TGTGCCAGCAGCCTTCAAGCGGCGGGACAACCTAATGAAAAACTGTTTTTT	CASSLQAAGQPNEKLFF
-	TRBV20-1	TRBJ2-5	TRBD2	TGCAGTGGTCATCCGGGGGGGCCTAGGGAGACCCAGTACTTC	CSGHPGGPRETQYF
few	TRBV5-1	TRBJ2-1	-	TGCGCCAGCAGCTTAGGGGGAGGGGTATACAATGAGCAGTTCTTC	CASSLGGGVYNEQFF
few	TRBV3-1	TRBJ2-1	-	TGTGCCAGCAGCCAAGGCAAGGAGGACAATGAGCAGTTCTTC	CASSQGKEDNEQFF
few	TRBV12-3/TRBV12-4	TRBJ1-2	-	TGTGCCAGTAAAAGGGGAAACTATGGCTACACCTTC	CASKRGNYGYTF
few	TRBV19	TRBJ2-1	-	TGTGCCAGTAACCGGGGACTGGGCAATGAGCAGTTCTTC	CASNRGLGNEQFF
few	TRBV3-1	TRBJ2-7	-	TGTGCCAGCAGCCGCCCGAGCTCTAACTCGGTCGAGCAGTACTTC	CASSRPSSNSVEQYF
few	TRBV25-1	TRBJ1-2	-	TGTGCCAGCAGTGTGGGGCAGGGAAGTGGCTACACCTTC	CASSVGQGSGYTF
-	TRBV15	TRBJ2-3	-	TGTGCCACCAGCAGAGATTACAGCACAGATACGCAGTATTTT	CATSRDYSTDTQYF
-	TRBV14	TRBJ1-4	-	TGTGCCAGCAGCACTGGAGAAAAACTGTTTTTT	CASSTGEKLFF
few	TRBV3-1	TRBJ2-5	TRBD2	TGTGCCAGCAGCCAAGAGACTAGCTGGGAGACCCAGTACTTC	CASSQETSWETQYF
few	TRBV7-9	TRBJ2-1	-	TGTGCCAGCAGACCGACTGCATCAGAGGCGGGCTCCTACAATGAGCAGTTCTTC	CASRPTASEAGSYNEQFF
-	TRBV7-9	TRBJ2-7	-	TGTGCCAGCAGCGAGGACCCGACCTACGAGCAGTACTTC	CASSEDPTYEQYF
-	TRBV7-9	TRBJ2-3	-	TGTGCCAGCGCCCCTCCCATGGCAGGACCCACAGATACGCAGTATTTT	CASAPPMAGPTDTQYF
-	TRBV7-8	TRBJ2-5	-	TGTGCCAGCACACGCGGGTCGGGGCCCGGGGAGACCCAGTACTTC	CASTRGSGPGETQYF
few	TRBV6-5	TRBJ2-2	TRBD1	TGTGCCAGCAGTTACTCGACTTTTTTTGGACAGGGAGTCCCCGGGGAGCTGCTTTTT	CASSYSTFFGQGVPGELLF